This T cell receptor (beta chain) stems from a study of HIV-infected patients and healthy controls (dated by TCRdb to the mid-2010s). V is shortened by 3 bases, J by 1 base, and the region joining them spans 7 bases. Taken from the germline V gene (reference sequence), the CDR1 and CDR2 loops are SGHNT and YYREEE. The cysteine opens and the phenylalanine closes a CDR3 of 13 amino acids. The sequence is cut down to CDR3 DNA, 39 bases in frame from base 1. The library was produced with 5' RACE. The instrument was an Illumina MiSeq. TCRdb trimmed public reads at Q25 via fastp, called clones via MiXCR and kept in-frame beta chains. Rows with a matching CDR3 protein are joined into one entry that keeps the most common DNA and genes. This sample has 65,000 to 70,000 distinct CDR3 sequences in its table, and approximately 16% of those were observed once. Around 5.9% of the sample is held by the ten biggest clonotypes.

This clonotype has only a few counts. The target of this receptor is not known. Base qualities are missing; no much larger clone stands one base away. This TCR came from a human donor in good health. This sequence uses TRBV5-4 and TRBJ2-5; too little of a D gene remains to name it. Sequenced input: CD4+ T cells from blood. The DNA sequence is given as TGTGCCAGCAGCTACAGATTCCAAGAGACCCAGTACTTC. The encoded protein is CASSYRFQETQYF.